This T cell receptor beta chain was sequenced in a study of T cells in Graves' hyperthyroidism and ophthalmopathy. Absent ophthalmopathy progression within 18 months defined stable Graves' hyperthyroidism. Lactation, pregnancy, other autoimmune disease or uncontrolled infection excluded patients. Study observations and caveats: Most thyroid clonotypes expanded above 0.001 appeared in blood too.

Germline CDR1 and CDR2: SGHRS and YFSETQ. The CDR3 has 16 residues. Deletions cut 0 bases from V and 0 bases from J, with 10 bases between. Using RNA transcripts as the source, TCR beta CDR3 regions were amplified. The HTBI set primed first-round TCR CDR3 RT-PCR. TCRdb called the multiplex PCR reads again in MiXCR, with one record for every CDR3 protein. The sample records about 400,000 distinct CDR3 sequences, about 15% being singletons. Concerning this clonotype: Its antigen remains unidentified.

The sample taken for sequencing was blood. V is TRBV5-1 and J is TRBJ1-3, with D hard to call. The sequence derives from a woman aged 30 to 39 with Graves' hyperthyroidism. Here the CDR3 reads CASSLDGPSSGNTIYF. Written as DNA, the CDR3 is TGCGCCAGCAGCTTGGATGGCCCGAGCTCTGGAAACACCATATATTTT.